A single sample gave rise to the 6 T cell receptor beta chains below, sequenced in a study of T cell responses to AZD1222 COVID-19 vaccine. Libraries were prepared by immunoSEQ multiplex PCR; TCRdb keeps only in-frame clonotypes and omits some of them. In the table there are around 66,000 clones, less than 85% of which are singletons. The sample was peripheral blood, taken on day 0 of MenACWY control vaccination. The origin of the receptors is an adult in good health.

This clone showed up just once. This chain links TRBV5-1 with TRBJ2-1, with D maybe TRBD2 (6 bases). CDR1 and CDR2 from the germline V gene are SGHRS and YFSETQ. V was clipped by 5 bases and J by 7 bases, with 13 bases between them. CDR3 size: 13 residues. CDR3 amino acids: CASRNHGGNEQFF. CDR3 sequence (DNA): TGCGCCAGCAGGAATCACGGGGGAAATGAGCAGTTCTTC. Complete variable domain (other parts from reference TRBV5-1 and TRBJ2-1): KAGVTQTPRYLIKTRGQQVTLSCSPISGHRSVSWYQQTPGQGLQFLFEYFSETQRNKGNFPGRFSGRQFSNSRSEMNVSTLELGDSALYLCASRNHGGNEQFFGPGTRLTVL.

The CDR3 DNA follows: TGTGCCAGCTCACCACCGTCACACCCGACGGGGAATTCACCCCTCCACTTT. Protein product: CASSPPSHPTGNSPLHF. V usage is TRBV18 and J usage is TRBJ1-6; D unresolved. Between the trimmed V and J ends, which lost 0 bases and 7 bases, there was a span of 16 bases. CDR3 length: 17 residues. CDR1 and CDR2 (germline): KGHSH, LQKENI.

This clone was observed a single time. V and J are TRBV30 and TRBJ1-4; 7 nucleotides line up with TRBD1. The CDR3 is 12 residues long. CDR1 is GTSNPN and CDR2 is SVGIG in the germline V gene (reference sequence). Germline trimming cut 4 bases from V and 8 bases from J; bases unmatched to any gene: 4. This CDR3 reads CAWKGAAEKLFF. The CDR3 DNA sequence: TGTGCCTGGAAGGGGGCCGCGGAAAAACTGTTTTTT.

The chain recombines TRBV5-8 with TRBJ2-5, with D possibly TRBD1 on 6 matching bases. The germline V and J ends were trimmed by 9 bases and 4 bases, with 13 bases remaining between them. Germline V gene data show CDR1 as SGHTS and CDR2 as YDEGEE. The CDR3 is made up of 12 amino acids. The CDR3 coding sequence is TGTGCCAACCAAGGACAGAGAGAGACCCAGTACTTC. This translates into CANQGQRETQYF.

This clone has just a few counts. The V gene is TRBV11-2, the J gene TRBJ2-6, with D perhaps assigned TRBD1 or TRBD2 (6 bases each). V shed 4 bases and J shed 3 bases, with 10 bases lying between them. Germline assignment: CDR1 SGHAT and CDR2 FQNNGV. The CDR3 consists of 15 residues. The CDR3 reads CASSSQGGGANVLTF. CDR3 nucleotide sequence: TGTGCCAGCAGCTCACAGGGAGGTGGGGCCAACGTCCTGACTTTC.

CDR3 amino acids: CASSSGTSGRGTDTQYF. Here the CDR3 DNA reads TGCGCCAGCAGTTCCGGGACTAGCGGGAGAGGCACAGATACGCAGTATTTT. This sequence joins TRBV5-1 and TRBJ2-3; 14 bases map to TRBD2. The CDR3 sequence is 17 residues long. V trimming: 5 bases; J trimming: 1 base; junction bases outside the gene matches: 6. The germline V gene has CDR1 SGHRS and CDR2 YFSETQ.